The rows below give T cell receptor beta chains drawn from one sample of a study of cytomegalovirus exposure and HLA in healthy donors. Here immunoSEQ multiplex PCR was the method, and the copy in TCRdb shows in-frame clones only, minus some. The sample lists 180,000 or so clones, less than 80% seen once, with under 2% in the top ten. Sequences were obtained from PBMCs. These receptors came from a man younger than 30 in good health and CMV-seronegative. Both conserved end residues are part of each CDR3.

J gene	V gene	CDR3 protein
TRBJ2-1	TRBV6-5	CASSSWTDNEQFF
TRBJ2-3	TRBV6-1	CASSEAGAARSTDTQYF
TRBJ2-7	TRBV5-4	CASSARGPLSYEQYF
TRBJ1-5	TRBV18	CASSLFGPGGNQPQHF
TRBJ1-2	TRBV6-1	CASSPQGFGYTF
TRBJ2-7	TRBV27	CASARTVPGAEQYF
TRBJ1-6	TRBV6-4	CASSEGGWNSPLHF
TRBJ1-4	TRBV6-5	CASRQASNEKLFF
TRBJ1-1	TRBV6-5	CASRGLSTEAFF
TRBJ2-7	TRBV28	CASSLSGKGPRYEQYF
-	TRBV9	CASSPSGTGVYEQYF
TRBJ2-4	TRBV5-1	CASSLGLSSGAKNIQYF
TRBJ2-7	TRBV7-2	CASSLVGGASGGASYEQYF
TRBJ1-2	TRBV10-3	CAISESGLIYGYTF
TRBJ2-5	TRBV9	CASSTTGGLDTQYF
TRBJ2-3	TRBV6-6	CASSYESDTQYF
TRBJ1-2	TRBV9	CASSLGQGANYGYTF
TRBJ2-1	TRBV6-4	CASSEWAGALTEQFF
TRBJ2-7	TRBV2	CASSERDEQYF
TRBJ1-2	TRBV19	CASSIKPIRNYGYTF
TRBJ1-5	TRBV20-1	CSAVRNQPQHF
TRBJ2-3	TRBV19	CASTRRGRGAGDTQYF
TRBJ2-2	TRBV7-3	CASSQGTGSRELFF
TRBJ2-7	TRBV6-6	CASSEPQRSGAYEQYF
TRBJ1-6	TRBV9	CASSPGAGEHSPLHF
TRBJ1-5	TRBV6-5	CASSVQVGSNQPQHF